The clone carrying this T cell receptor (beta chain) was seen only once. Its target is unknown. A multiplex PCR was run with 60 Vbeta primers and 13 Jbeta primers. Source study methods: A follow-up analysis tallied about 80 million unique TCR beta chains, about 11 million shared. Sequenced by immunoSEQ multiplex PCR; TCRdb stores in-frame clones only, minus some. D and trimming were read from the DNA, whereas the V and J calls and clone size are those reported in that table. This sample has about 100,000 clones, with approximately 68% found just once. The data stem from a study of cytomegalovirus exposure and HLA in healthy donors. Findings and limits, study-wide: Among immune exposure information, only CMV serostatus was available. Across donors, most TCRs were seen rarely, yet some public ones were widespread. According to the study, 160 or so TCR beta chains were cytomegalovirus-associated.

The V gene's germline CDR1 is MNHEY and CDR2 SMNVEV (reference sequence). This CDR3 region has 15 residues. The V and J ends lost 6 bases and 0 bases, in that order; junction bases with no gene match: 5. This chain links TRBV27 with TRBJ1-3, with 7 bases fitting TRBD1. The sequence was collected from a woman between 18 and 29 years old in good health and CMV-seropositive. The sample was PBMCs. Here the CDR3 DNA reads TGTGCCAGCAGGTCGGGACAGAACTCTGGAAACACCATATATTTT. Encoded protein: CASRSGQNSGNTIYF.